These 2 T cell receptor beta chains were all obtained from the same sample, sequenced in a study of control samples from healthy donors and cancer patients. Assay used: immunoSEQ multiplex PCR; TCRdb lists only in-frame clones, some missing. Among around 85,000 clones listed, about 88% were seen once. Sequencing was performed on blood. The receptor source for this set is a woman in her fifties or sixties in good health.

The chain is built from TRBV29-1 and TRBJ1-1, with D tentatively TRBD1 (5 bases). The germline V and J ends were trimmed by 4 bases and 1 base, with 10 bases remaining between them. Germline CDR1 reads SQVTM; CDR2 reads ANQGSEA. This CDR3 contains 13 residues. The CDR3 is CSVAEGTNTEAFF. CDR3 bases: TGCAGCGTTGCAGAGGGGACGAACACTGAAGCTTTCTTT.

The rearrangement uses TRBV11-3 and TRBJ2-1; D is perhaps TRBD1 or TRBD2 (6 bases each). Germline V CDR1 and CDR2: SGHNT, YENEEA. The V gene lost 4 bases and the J gene lost 4 bases, with 17 bases spanning the gap. The CDR3 is made up of 16 amino acids. CDR3 loop: CASSSEGGLIYNEQFF. The CDR3 nucleotides are TGTGCCAGCAGCTCGGAGGGGGGCCTTATTTACAATGAGCAGTTCTTC.